One TCR beta chain is described in this entry. This entry belongs to a study of T cell changes during pregnancy in multiple sclerosis. Sequencing was performed with immunoSEQ multiplex PCR; in TCRdb, only in-frame clones are kept and a portion is missing. The sample consists of 30,000 to 35,000 clones, 75% to 95% of them appearing once. This CDR3 contains 13 residues. CDR1 SGDLS and CDR2 YYNGEE come from the germline V gene. V lost 3 bases and J 5 bases, leaving 10 bases between the germline ends. The rearrangement joins TRBV9 to TRBJ2-3; D perhaps matches TRBD2 (5 bases). The specimen comprised CD8+ T cells from peripheral blood mononuclear cells, sampled in the first trimester of pregnancy. The TCR originated in a female donor with multiple sclerosis, enrolled in a pregnancy study. For the CDR3, the DNA is TGTGCCAGCAGCGACGACGGGGAAGATACGCAGTATTTT. It codes for CASSDDGEDTQYF.